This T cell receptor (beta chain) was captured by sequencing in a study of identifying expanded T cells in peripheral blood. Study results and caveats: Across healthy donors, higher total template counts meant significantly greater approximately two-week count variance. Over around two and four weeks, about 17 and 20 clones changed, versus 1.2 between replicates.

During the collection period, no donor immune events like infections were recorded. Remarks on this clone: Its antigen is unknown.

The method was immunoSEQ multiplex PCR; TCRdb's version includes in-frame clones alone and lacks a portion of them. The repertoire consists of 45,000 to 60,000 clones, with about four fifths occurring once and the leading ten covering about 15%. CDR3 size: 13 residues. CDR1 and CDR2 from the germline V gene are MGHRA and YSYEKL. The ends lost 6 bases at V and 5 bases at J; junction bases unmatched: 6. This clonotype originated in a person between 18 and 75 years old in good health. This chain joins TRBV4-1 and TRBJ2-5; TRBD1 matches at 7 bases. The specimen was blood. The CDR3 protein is CASSRQGWETQYF. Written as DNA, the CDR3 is TGCGCCAGCAGTCGACAGGGATGGGAGACCCAGTACTTC.